One sample yielded the 32 T cell receptor beta chains listed below, sequenced in a study of cytomegalovirus exposure and HLA in healthy donors. The PCR contained 60 Vbeta and 13 Jbeta primers. Here immunoSEQ multiplex PCR was the method, and the copy in TCRdb shows in-frame clones only, minus some. This sample has 110,000 to 150,000 clones, with approximately 80% found just once. The sequenced sample was PBMCs. Receptors were obtained from a male donor in good health and CMV-seronegative.

The CDR3, as DNA: TGTGCCAGCAGCTTAAGTGGAGGGAGCTATAACTATGGCTACACCTTC. Its translation is CASSLSGGSYNYGYTF. The rearrangement uses TRBV7-2 and TRBJ1-2; D gene unclear. The CDR3 has 16 amino acids. Trimming removed 2 bases from V and 1 base from J, with 14 bases in between. Germline V gene sequence: CDR1 SGHTA, CDR2 FQGNSA.

This clone showed up just once. The chain has TRBV11-1 and TRBJ1-1, with 12 positions matching TRBD1. With 5 bases clipped from V and 3 bases from J, the junction kept 7 bases outside the gene matches. CDR1 and CDR2 (germline): SGHAT, FQDESV (reference sequence). The CDR3 spans 16 residues. The CDR3 reads CASSPRGQGAYTEAFF. The CDR3 DNA is TGTGCCAGCAGCCCGCGGGGACAGGGGGCGTACACTGAAGCTTTCTTT.

This chain joins TRBV10-3 and TRBJ2-7, with unresolved D. This CDR3 spans 12 amino acids. V lost 6 bases and J lost 0, with 6 bases in between. The V gene's germline CDR1 is ENHRY and CDR2 SYGVKD. The CDR3 sequence is CAISGSSYEQYF. CDR3 in DNA: TGTGCCATCAGCGGTAGCTCCTACGAGCAGTACTTC.

The CDR3 reads CASSLNSPETQYF. In DNA, the CDR3 is TGTGCCAGCAGCTTGAATAGCCCAGAGACCCAGTACTTC. The chain uses TRBV5-5 and TRBJ2-5; D gene uncertain. Germline V gene data show CDR1 as SGHKS and CDR2 as YYEKEE (reference sequence). V lost 1 base, J lost 4 bases, and 8 bases lay in between. CDR3 length equals 13 residues.

The chain uses TRBV4-1 and TRBJ1-2; 11 bases fit TRBD1. CDR1 and CDR2 from the germline V gene are MGHRA and YSYEKL. The CDR3 length is 15 residues. With V trimmed by 4 bases and J by 2 bases, 3 bases remained unmatched. This CDR3 is CASSPRTGGNYGYTF. Written as DNA, the CDR3 is TGCGCCAGCAGCCCCCGGACAGGGGGCAACTATGGCTACACCTTC.

This rearrangement joins TRBV7-8 to TRBJ2-5; D uncertain. The CDR3 loop spans 14 amino acids. Germline loops: CDR1 SGHVS, CDR2 FQNEAQ. V lost 4 bases to trimming and J lost 1 base, with 10 bases between them. This chain's CDR3 is CASSSLVAQETQYF. CDR3 nucleotide sequence: TGTGCCAGCAGCTCTTTAGTCGCCCAAGAGACCCAGTACTTC.

The rearrangement uses TRBV7-9 and TRBJ2-1; D is ambiguous. Germline assignment: CDR1 SEHNR and CDR2 FQNEAQ (reference sequence). The CDR3 runs to 12 residues. The V and J ends lost 8 bases and 8 bases respectively, with 13 bases between them. CDR3 sequence (DNA): TGTGCCAGCCGGTTGAGGAGCGATGAGCAGTTCTTC. Residues: CASRLRSDEQFF.

The CDR3 loop is CASSTPGDTQYF. CDR3 nucleotide sequence: TGTGCCAGCAGCACGCCCGGTGATACGCAGTATTTT. The V and J genes are TRBV7-9 and TRBJ2-3; unclear D gene. V was pared by 5 bases and J by 6 bases, with 9 bases between. Germline V gene sequence: CDR1 SEHNR, CDR2 FQNEAQ (reference sequence). This CDR3 spans 12 amino acids.

The J gene is TRBJ2-7, the V gene TRBV7-9; the D is unclear. This CDR3 region has 12 residues. Germline CDR1 reads SEHNR; CDR2 reads FQNEAQ (reference sequence). The ends were cut back, 3 bases at V and 4 bases at J, with 7 bases in the middle. In DNA, the CDR3 is TGTGCCAGCAGCTTGTTACTGTACGAGCAGTACTTC. Protein sequence: CASSLLLYEQYF.

A few counts support this clone. The rearrangement links TRBV9 to TRBJ1-2, with 8 bases matching TRBD1. The CDR3 contains 15 residues. Germline CDR1 SGDLS, CDR2 YYNGEE. V lost 0 bases, J lost 4 bases, and 5 bases stayed unmatched. This CDR3 is CASSVGGQGAYGYTF. The CDR3 DNA is TGTGCCAGCAGCGTAGGTGGACAGGGAGCCTATGGCTACACCTTC.

The chain recombines TRBV4-1 with TRBJ1-1; possible D gene TRBD1, 6 bases. This CDR3 region has 18 residues. In germline, CDR1 is MGHRA, CDR2 YSYEKL. Trimming cost V 3 bases and J 4 bases, with 24 bases left between them. CDR3 DNA sequence: TGCGCCAGCAGCCAGGGGGCCGGGGCGGGGGGGCGAAGCACTGAAGCTTTCTTT. It codes for CASSQGAGAGGRSTEAFF.

This clone occurred once. The chain joins TRBV7-9 to TRBJ2-5; D is perhaps TRBD2 (6 bases). Germline CDR1 is SEHNR and CDR2 is FQNEAQ (reference sequence). CDR3 length: 15 amino acids. V was shortened by 1 base and J by 1 base, with 10 bases between the two germline ends. The CDR3 nucleotides are TGTGCCAGCAGCTTAGGGGGGGTAGCCCAAGAGACCCAGTACTTC. Its translation: CASSLGGVAQETQYF.

The V and J genes are TRBV4-2 and TRBJ2-1; maybe TRBD1 (6 bases). V shed 6 bases and J shed 5 bases, with 11 bases lying between them. The germline V gene encodes CDR1 LGHNA and CDR2 YNFKEQ. The CDR3 runs 13 residues. In DNA form, the CDR3 reads TGTGCCAGCAGTCCCAGGGGCGACAATGAGCAGTTCTTC. It encodes CASSPRGDNEQFF.

The V and J genes are TRBV2 and TRBJ2-4, with 9 positions matching TRBD1. Germline CDR1 reads SNHLY; CDR2 reads FYNNEI. The junction had 18 bases not matched to a gene; V was cut back by 3 bases and J by 12 bases. This CDR3 contains 17 residues. Here the CDR3 reads CASSDPSTGGSRDSQYF. The CDR3 region has the DNA TGTGCCAGCAGTGACCCTTCCACAGGGGGCAGTAGGGACAGTCAGTACTTC.

V usage is TRBV5-1 and J usage is TRBJ1-4; D is ambiguous. CDR1 is SGHRS, CDR2 YFSETQ, per germline. The CDR3 length is 14 residues. Trimming cost V 0 bases and J 8 bases, with 11 bases left between them. For the CDR3, the DNA is TGCGCCAGCAGCTTGGATGCGACCGGGGAAAAACTGTTTTTT. Its protein is CASSLDATGEKLFF.

The chain combines TRBV7-2 with TRBJ2-2; TRBD1 matches at 7 bases. The V and J ends lost 5 bases and 13 bases, in that order; junction bases with no gene match: 13. CDR1 and CDR2 (germline): SGHTA, FQGNSA. This CDR3 region has 14 residues. This chain's CDR3 is CASSPGTDVGLLFF. DNA of the CDR3: TGTGCCAGCAGCCCCGGGACAGATGTAGGTTTGCTGTTTTTT. Full variable domain (remainder filled in from reference TRBV7-2 and TRBJ2-2): GAGVSQSPSNKVTEKGKDVELRCDPISGHTALYWYRQSLGQGLEFLIYFQGNSAPDKSGLPSDRFSAERTGGSVSTLTIQRTQQEDSAVYLCASSPGTDVGLLFFGEGSRLTVL.

The CDR3 sequence is CASSPQGANTGELFF. CDR3 DNA: TGTGCCAGCAGTCCACAGGGAGCCAACACCGGGGAGCTGTTTTTT. This sequence joins TRBV6-5 and TRBJ2-2; the D gene is possibly TRBD1 (6 bases). This CDR3 is built from 15 residues. The germline V gene encodes CDR1 MNHEY and CDR2 SVGAGI. V dropped 5 bases and J dropped 2 bases, with 12 bases sitting between them.

This clone showed up just once. The CDR3 sequence is CASSLLGGAREKLFF. The CDR3 bases are TGTGCCAGCAGCTTATTGGGGGGGGCCAGGGAAAAACTGTTTTTT. The chain carries TRBV7-2 and TRBJ1-4; TRBD1 is a possible D gene (6 bases). The ends were cut back, 2 bases at V and 8 bases at J, with 15 bases in the middle. In germline, CDR1 is SGHTA, CDR2 FQGNSA. The CDR3 consists of 15 residues. Full variable domain (missing parts from reference TRBV7-2 and TRBJ1-4): GAGVSQSPSNKVTEKGKDVELRCDPISGHTALYWYRQSLGQGLEFLIYFQGNSAPDKSGLPSDRFSAERTGGSVSTLTIQRTQQEDSAVYLCASSLLGGAREKLFFGSGTQLSVL.

The chain joins TRBV28 to TRBJ1-3, with TRBD1 matching 8 bases. V was clipped by 5 bases and J by 3 bases; unmatched bases: 9. This CDR3 has 16 amino acids. Germline V CDR1 and CDR2: MDHEN, SYDVKM. The CDR3 here is CASSDRYGTGGNTIYF. CDR3 sequence (DNA): TGTGCCAGCAGTGACCGATACGGGACAGGTGGAAACACCATATATTTT.

The chain carries TRBV2 and TRBJ1-5; 9 bases are a match to TRBD1. Germline V gene data show CDR1 as SNHLY and CDR2 as FYNNEI. CDR3 length: 14 amino acids. V shed 4 bases, J shed 6 bases, and the junction held 4 bases outside the gene matches. The CDR3 region is CASSGDREGQPQHF. CDR3 in DNA: TGTGCCAGCAGTGGGGACAGGGAAGGTCAGCCCCAGCATTTT.

On this clone itself: At one end the junction does not follow the germline gene, possibly because of a read error. The V call is TRBV6-5, the J call TRBJ2-7; 10 nucleotides match TRBD1. The CDR3 contains 13 residues. The V gene's germline CDR1 is MNHEY and CDR2 SVGAGI. The CDR3 spells CASSYQETGGYTF. The CDR3 DNA is TGTGCCAGCAGTTACCAAGAGACAGGGGGCTACACGTTC.

This clone was observed a few times. The chain joins TRBV10-3 to TRBJ1-6; no definite D call. V gave up 3 bases and J gave up 10 bases, with 13 bases separating them. This CDR3 spans 14 amino acids. Per germline, CDR1 ENHRY and CDR2 SYGVKD. The CDR3 protein is CAISDSRGTSPLHF. CDR3 DNA: TGTGCCATCAGTGATAGCCGGGGTACCTCACCCCTCCACTTT.

The chain joins TRBV7-6 to TRBJ1-1; possible D gene TRBD1, 5 bases. This CDR3 has 13 residues. Germline assignment: CDR1 SGHVS and CDR2 FNYEAQ. With 1 base removed from V and 6 bases from J, the gap between germline ends came to 9 bases. CDR3 in DNA: TGTGCCAGCAGCTTAGTACAGGCCCCTGAAGCTTTCTTT. This gives the protein CASSLVQAPEAFF.

This rearrangement joins TRBV29-1 to TRBJ2-5, with D possibly being TRBD1 (6 bases). Deletions cut 6 bases from V and 5 bases from J, with 13 bases between. The CDR3 spans 12 residues. The germline gives CDR1 SQVTM, CDR2 ANQGSEA. CDR3 bases: TGCAGCGTGACTACAGGGTTGGAGACCCAGTACTTC. Its protein is CSVTTGLETQYF.

The chain employs TRBV7-8 and TRBJ1-2; D uncertain. Germline V gives CDR1 SGHVS, CDR2 FQNEAQ. The CDR3 is 15 residues long. Trimming removed 2 bases from V and 0 bases from J, with 10 bases in between. This CDR3 reads CASSLISPSNYGYTF. The CDR3 DNA is TGTGCCAGCAGCTTAATTTCTCCCTCTAACTATGGCTACACCTTC.

The table lists this clone with a count of one. The rearrangement links TRBV6-6 to TRBJ1-6; no firm D call. This CDR3 is built from 15 residues. Deletions cut 0 bases from V and 7 bases from J, with 10 bases between. Germline values: CDR1 MNHNY, CDR2 SVGAGI (reference sequence). The CDR3 coding sequence is TGTGCCAGCAGTTACTCGACACAGCTCAATTCACCCCTCCACTTT. Encoded protein: CASSYSTQLNSPLHF.

The chain couples TRBV5-1 to TRBJ1-1; D uncertain. CDR1 is SGHRS, CDR2 YFSETQ, per germline. V shed 5 bases and J shed 0 bases, with 8 bases lying between them. The CDR3 consists of 13 residues. CDR3: CASRPGVNTEAFF. CDR3 in DNA: TGCGCCAGCAGGCCCGGGGTGAACACTGAAGCTTTCTTT. Full variable domain (rest looked up from reference TRBV5-1 and TRBJ1-1): KAGVTQTPRYLIKTRGQQVTLSCSPISGHRSVSWYQQTPGQGLQFLFEYFSETQRNKGNFPGRFSGRQFSNSRSEMNVSTLELGDSALYLCASRPGVNTEAFFGQGTRLTVV.

This clone was observed once. This chain uses TRBV6-1 with TRBJ2-3; 11 nucleotides align to TRBD1. Trimming cost V 4 bases and J 3 bases; bases outside gene matches: 9. Germline CDR1 and CDR2: MNHNS and SASEGT. The CDR3 has 17 residues. The CDR3 spells CASSVLGQGARTDTQYF. CDR3 in DNA: TGTGCCAGCAGTGTTCTAGGACAGGGGGCGCGGACAGATACGCAGTATTTT.

CDR3 nucleotide sequence: TGTGCCAGCAGCGGGGGCGAGATCCACGCTTTAGAGACCCAGTACTTC. Amino acid sequence: CASSGGEIHALETQYF. V and J are TRBV7-2 and TRBJ2-5; weak D call: TRBD1 (6 bases). Germline assignment: CDR1 SGHTA and CDR2 FQGNSA. The germline V and J ends were trimmed by 5 bases and 4 bases, with 20 bases remaining between them. This CDR3 contains 16 residues.

This chain connects TRBV30 to TRBJ1-5, with D possibly matching TRBD1 (5 bases). Germline V gene data show CDR1 as GTSNPN and CDR2 as SVGIG (reference sequence). The CDR3 runs 19 residues. Deletions cut 0 bases from V and 0 bases from J, with 21 bases between. In nucleotides, the CDR3 is TGTGCCTGGAGTGTAGGGAGGGTCCACGGGGCATATAGCAATCAGCCCCAGCATTTT. Translation: CAWSVGRVHGAYSNQPQHF.

This chain uses TRBV7-8 with TRBJ2-2; 7 bases line up with TRBD1. V was clipped by 5 bases and J by 0 bases; unmatched bases: 0. CDR1 and CDR2 from the germline V gene are SGHVS and FQNEAQ. The length of the CDR3 is 14 residues. Here the CDR3 reads CASSQGANTGELFF. The CDR3 region has the DNA TGTGCCAGCAGCCAGGGGGCGAACACCGGGGAGCTGTTTTTT.

J is TRBJ2-2 and V is TRBV5-1, with D maybe TRBD1 (7 bases). Germline CDR1 SGHRS, CDR2 YFSETQ. This CDR3 comprises 14 residues. Trimming removed 5 bases from V and 3 bases from J, with 11 bases in between. The CDR3 here is CASRGGTDTGELFF. Written as DNA, the CDR3 is TGCGCCAGCAGAGGCGGGACAGACACCGGGGAGCTGTTTTTT.